Following are 3 T cell receptor beta chains from one sample sequenced in a study of T cell repertoires in cytomegalovirus infection. TCRdb re-derived calls from the reads in MiXCR, one entry per CDR3 protein. This table holds around 200,000 distinct CDR3 sequences, approximately 18% found once. Material: CD8+ T cells from PBMCs. The receptors come from a human donor in good health (CMV status not recorded). Some clones in this sample may be carry-over from other donors' samples.

The chain couples TRBV4-2 to TRBJ1-3; a possible D gene is TRBD1 (5 bases). The CDR3 sequence is 18 residues long. Looked up from germline, CDR1 is LGHNA and CDR2 is YNFKEQ. With 0 bases removed from V and 2 bases from J, the gap between germline ends came to 17 bases. The CDR3 nucleotides are TGTGCCAGCAGCCAAGAACACTATAAGGGGCCCACTGGAAACACCATATATTTT. Amino acid sequence: CASSQEHYKGPTGNTIYF.

The chain has TRBV29-1 and TRBJ2-1; TRBD1 matches 8 bases. Germline V CDR1 and CDR2: SQVTM, ANQGSEA. The CDR3 has 15 residues. V lost 7 bases, J lost 3 bases, and 11 bases stayed unmatched. The CDR3 nucleotides read TGCAGCGGCAGCGCCGGGACAGGAGACTACAATGAGCAGTTCTTC. Translated: CSGSAGTGDYNEQFF.

The rearrangement links TRBV5-5 to TRBJ2-7; TRBD1 might be the D (6 bases). The germline V gene encodes CDR1 SGHKS and CDR2 YYEKEE (reference sequence). V was pared by 0 bases and J by 3 bases, with 10 bases between. The CDR3 spans 14 residues. The CDR3 DNA reads TGTGCCAGCAGCTTGGGTGGACAGATCTACGAGCAGTACTTC. Its translation: CASSLGGQIYEQYF.